Presented here are 29 T cell receptor beta chains from one specimen sequenced in a study of regulatory dendritic cells for organ transplantation. No antigen has been assigned to these receptors. Sorted T cells were CFSE-labeled and cultured 5 days with allogeneic regulatory or mature dendritic cells at 1:10. Sequencing used immunoSEQ multiplex PCR; TCRdb keeps in-frame clones, though not all of them. This table has approximately 10,000 clones, around nine tenths appearing once. The specimen was naive CD8+ T cells from blood cultured with dendritic cells. Subset specified: CD45RA+ naive T cells. The origin of the receptors is a human donor in good health.

The rearrangement joins TRBV19 to TRBJ2-7; tentative D call: TRBD2 (5 bases). The V end was cut by 6 bases, the J end by 2 bases, with 17 bases between. The CDR3 has 15 amino acids. From germline, CDR1 is LNHDA and CDR2 SQIVND (reference sequence). The CDR3 DNA is TGTGCCAGTAGCTTCTCAAGCGGCAGACCCTACGAGCAGTACTTC. Amino acids: CASSFSSGRPYEQYF.

This clone has more than one count but fewer than ten. The chain carries TRBV2 and TRBJ2-7; D remains ambiguous. Germline V lookup: CDR1 SNHLY, CDR2 FYNNEI. This CDR3 region has 16 residues. Trimming stripped 1 base from V and 0 bases from J, with 13 bases between. CDR3 loop: CASSEVPAANSYEQYF. The CDR3 nucleotides are TGTGCCAGCAGTGAAGTACCAGCCGCCAACTCCTACGAGCAGTACTTC. The whole variable domain, remainder taken from reference TRBV2 and TRBJ2-7, is EPEVTQTPSHQVTQMGQEVILRCVPISNHLYFYWYRQILGQKVEFLVSFYNNEISEKSEIFDDQFSVERPDGSNFTLKIRSTKLEDSAMYFCASSEVPAANSYEQYFGPGTRLTVT.

The chain carries TRBV4-1 and TRBJ2-1; weak D call: TRBD2 (6 bases). This CDR3 comprises 15 residues. The germline gives CDR1 MGHRA, CDR2 YSYEKL. The V end was cut by 5 bases, the J end by 4 bases, with 15 bases between. DNA for the CDR3: TGCGCCAGCAGCAGAGCGACTAGTTCATACAATGAGCAGTTCTTC. Translation gives CASSRATSSYNEQFF.

The chain joins TRBV27 to TRBJ2-5; TRBD2 agrees at 9 bases. The CDR3 has 13 residues. The germline V gene has CDR1 MNHEY and CDR2 SMNVEV (reference sequence). Trimming took 7 bases from V and 5 from J; bases not matched to a gene: 5. CDR3 sequence reads: CASTSGTLETQYF. CDR3 coding DNA: TGTGCCAGCACTAGCGGGACATTGGAGACCCAGTACTTC.

The chain links TRBV14 to TRBJ1-3; D is ambiguous. V was trimmed by 2 bases and J by 0 bases, leaving 11 bases between them. The germline gives CDR1 SGHDN, CDR2 FVKESK. This CDR3 is 16 amino acids long. In nucleotides, the CDR3 is TGTGCCAGCAGCCAATCTCGAGAGTCCTCTGGAAACACCATATATTTT. It specifies CASSQSRESSGNTIYF.

The chain joins TRBV27 to TRBJ1-6, with a tentative D call TRBD1 (6 bases). Germline V gives CDR1 MNHEY, CDR2 SMNVEV (reference sequence). Trimming pared 0 bases from V and 10 bases from J, leaving 19 bases between. CDR3 length: 17 residues. The CDR3 DNA sequence: TGTGCCAGCAGTTTATCGGGTTGGCAGGGACAAGGCTCACCCCTCCACTTT. It is translated as CASSLSGWQGQGSPLHF.

The chain combines TRBV27 with TRBJ2-1; 12 bases are shared with TRBD1. The V segment lost 2 bases and the J segment 7 bases; nucleotides outside the gene matches: 3. Germline assignment: CDR1 MNHEY and CDR2 SMNVEV (reference sequence). The CDR3 is 15 residues long. The CDR3 DNA reads TGTGCCAGCAGTTTAGGGACAGGGGGCTTGAATGAGCAGTTCTTC. This sequence encodes CASSLGTGGLNEQFF.

This chain links TRBV11-2 with TRBJ2-7, with a weak D call TRBD1 (6 bases). Trimming took off 5 bases at V and 2 bases at J, with 10 bases between the two ends. The CDR3 runs to 13 residues. Looked up from germline, CDR1 is SGHAT and CDR2 is FQNNGV. CDR3 coding DNA: TGTGCCAGCAGCCAGGGGTTAACCTACGAGCAGTACTTC. This sequence encodes CASSQGLTYEQYF.

CDR3 nucleotides: TGTGCCAGCAGCGTACGGGGCCTACAGGAGGAGACCCAGTACTTC. Residues: CASSVRGLQEETQYF. This rearrangement joins TRBV7-9 to TRBJ2-5; D may be TRBD1 or TRBD2 (5 bases each). V dropped 5 bases and J dropped 5 bases, with 18 bases sitting between them. Germline CDR1 and CDR2: SEHNR and FQNEAQ (reference sequence). The CDR3 contains 15 residues.

The genes are TRBV9 and TRBJ2-7, with 11 bases identical to TRBD1. J gave up 5 bases and V 0 bases, and 7 bases lay outside the gene matches. The CDR3 sequence is 16 residues long. Germline V lookup: CDR1 SGDLS, CDR2 YYNGEE. CDR3 sequence: CASSVGARTGGNEQYF. CDR3 nucleotide sequence: TGTGCCAGCAGCGTAGGGGCAAGGACAGGGGGCAACGAGCAGTACTTC.

The rearrangement uses TRBV29-1 and TRBJ1-5; D is uncertain. This CDR3 spans 13 amino acids. Germline assignment: CDR1 SQVTM and CDR2 ANQGSEA. The V end was cut by 3 bases, the J end by 0 bases, with 6 bases between. The DNA of the CDR3 is TGCAGCGTTGAGATCGATAGCAATCAGCCCCAGCATTTT. This sequence encodes CSVEIDSNQPQHF.

The gene calls are TRBV6-5 and TRBJ2-7, with D perhaps matching TRBD2 (5 bases). Per germline, CDR1 MNHEY and CDR2 SVGAGI. Between the trimmed V and J ends, which lost 2 bases and 2 bases, there was a span of 13 bases. The CDR3 is made up of 15 amino acids. The CDR3 DNA reads TGTGCCAGCAGTTACGGGGAGAGAACCACCTACGAGCAGTACTTC. Amino acid sequence: CASSYGERTTYEQYF.

The V gene is TRBV7-9, the J gene TRBJ1-2; 7 nucleotides agree with TRBD1. The CDR3 consists of 17 residues. Germline V gene data show CDR1 as SEHNR and CDR2 as FQNEAQ (reference sequence). V trimming: 2 bases; J trimming: 5 bases; junction bases outside the gene matches: 14. CDR3 nucleotides: TGTGCCAGCAGCTTACCATCCCCGGGACAGCGACTTTATGGCTACACCTTC. It codes for CASSLPSPGQRLYGYTF. Together with reference TRBV7-9 and TRBJ1-2, the CDR3 gives the full variable domain: DTGVSQNPRHKITKRGQNVTFRCDPISEHNRLYWYRQTLGQGPEFLTYFQNEAQLEKSRLLSDRFSAERPKGSFSTLEIQRTEQGDSAMYLCASSLPSPGQRLYGYTFGSGTRLTVV.

This clone has only one observation. V usage is TRBV9 and J usage is TRBJ2-2, with D possibly being TRBD2 (5 bases). The CDR3 extends over 13 amino acids. Germline V gene data show CDR1 as SGDLS and CDR2 as YYNGEE. Trimming removed 0 bases from V and 5 bases from J, with 5 bases in between. CDR3 coding DNA: TGTGCCAGCAGCGTAGGCGGGACCGGGGAGCTGTTTTTT. This translates into CASSVGGTGELFF.

CDR3 region: CASVGQGSEAFF. DNA of the CDR3: TGTGCCAGCGTAGGACAGGGGTCTGAAGCTTTCTTT. V and J are TRBV9 and TRBJ1-1; TRBD1 agrees at 9 bases. The CDR3 has 12 amino acids. The germline gives CDR1 SGDLS, CDR2 YYNGEE. J gave up 6 bases and V 7 bases, and 4 bases lay outside the gene matches.

This rearrangement joins TRBV6-5 to TRBJ1-1, with no clear D. Trimming stripped 1 base from V and 4 bases from J, with 10 bases between. Per the germline V gene, CDR1 is MNHEY and CDR2 is SVGAGI. The CDR3 sequence is 14 residues long. The CDR3 region is CASSYLGVGTEAFF. The CDR3 coding sequence is TGTGCCAGCAGTTACTTAGGAGTGGGCACTGAAGCTTTCTTT.

The chain couples TRBV4-3 to TRBJ1-6; D ambiguous. Trimming took off 1 base at V and 7 bases at J, with 14 bases between the two ends. This CDR3 spans 16 amino acids. Germline V CDR1 and CDR2: LGHNA, YSLEER. The CDR3 reads CASSQASVEPNSPLHF. In DNA, the CDR3 is TGCGCCAGCAGCCAAGCCTCGGTAGAGCCAAATTCACCCCTCCACTTT.

V and J are TRBV16 and TRBJ2-7, with no clear D. CDR1 is KGHSY, CDR2 FQNENV, per germline. Trimming shortened V by 2 bases and J by 6 bases, and 17 bases separated the two germline ends. The CDR3 consists of 15 residues. Here the CDR3 reads CASSQPLSPRSEQYF. For the CDR3, the DNA is TGTGCCAGCAGCCAACCACTGAGTCCTAGAAGCGAGCAGTACTTC.

V is TRBV27 and J is TRBJ2-2, with D perhaps matching TRBD1 (6 bases). The CDR3 length is 15 residues. Germline assignment: CDR1 MNHEY and CDR2 SMNVEV (reference sequence). Between the trimmed V and J ends, which lost 5 bases and 13 bases, there was a span of 23 bases. CDR3 DNA: TGTGCCAGCAGTACCCGAGGACAGCGGCTAGAGGTGCTGTTTTTT. Translated, it gives CASSTRGQRLEVLFF.

This chain connects TRBV5-5 to TRBJ1-2, with 10 bases aligning to TRBD1. The CDR3 is 15 amino acids. V shed 4 bases and J 4 bases; nucleotides not matched to a gene: 7. Germline assignment: CDR1 SGHKS and CDR2 YYEKEE (reference sequence). The CDR3 DNA is TGTGCCAGCAGCCGGGACAGGGGTCCTCCCTATGGCTACACCTTC. Protein product: CASSRDRGPPYGYTF. Variable domain in full (rest from reference TRBV5-5 and TRBJ1-2): DAGVTQSPTHLIKTRGQQVTLRCSPISGHKSVSWYQQVLGQGPQFIFQYYEKEERGRGNFPDRFSARQFPNYSSELNVNALLLGDSALYLCASSRDRGPPYGYTFGSGTRLTVV.

The chain has TRBV19 and TRBJ2-1; no firm D call. Trimming shortened V by 4 bases and J by 6 bases, and 7 bases separated the two germline ends. The CDR3 loop spans 12 amino acids. From germline, CDR1 is LNHDA and CDR2 SQIVND (reference sequence). This CDR3 reads CASSTSINEQFF. Here the CDR3 DNA reads TGTGCCAGTAGTACGAGTATCAATGAGCAGTTCTTC.

The chain recombines TRBV4-3 with TRBJ1-2; D not resolved. The germline CDR1 and CDR2 sequences are LGHNA and YSLEER. The CDR3 loop spans 20 amino acids. Trimming removed 2 bases from V and 5 bases from J, with 30 bases in between. DNA of the CDR3: TGCGCCAGCAGCCAACAGGTAACCGGTGTTGGAGAGTTAAACCTTTATGGCTACACCTTC. Protein: CASSQQVTGVGELNLYGYTF.

The chain recombines TRBV11-2 with TRBJ2-7; 7 positions agree with TRBD1. CDR3 size: 14 residues. Trimming removed 1 base from V and 3 bases from J; junction bases left unmatched: 3. In germline, CDR1 is SGHAT, CDR2 FQNNGV. The CDR3 region is CASSLVRDSYEQYF. In DNA, the CDR3 is TGTGCCAGCAGCTTAGTTCGGGACAGCTACGAGCAGTACTTC.

The V call is TRBV7-2, the J call TRBJ1-6; 7 nucleotides match TRBD1. The CDR3 consists of 14 residues. CDR1 and CDR2 (germline): SGHTA, FQGNSA. V gave up 5 bases and J gave up 10 bases; unmatched junction bases: 8. The CDR3 DNA is TGTGCCAGCAGCCTACAGGGGCTGGGGTCACCCCTCCACTTT. Its translation: CASSLQGLGSPLHF.

V usage is TRBV4-3 and J usage is TRBJ2-2, with D possibly TRBD1 on 6 matching bases. CDR1 and CDR2 (germline): LGHNA, YSLEER. Deletions cut 3 bases from V and 1 base from J, with 9 bases between. The CDR3 has 15 amino acids. CDR3 in DNA: TGCGCCAGCAGCCATACAGGGTTGAACACCGGGGAGCTGTTTTTT. As protein: CASSHTGLNTGELFF.

The chain links TRBV28 to TRBJ1-1; D is undetermined. V lost 3 bases and J 3 bases, leaving 2 bases between the germline ends. The CDR3 sequence is 11 residues long. Germline CDR1 MDHEN, CDR2 SYDVKM. CDR3 DNA: TGTGCCAGCAGTTTCTACACTGAAGCTTTCTTT. Translated: CASSFYTEAFF.

The gene calls are TRBV4-1 and TRBJ2-7, with 7 nucleotides matching TRBD2. This CDR3 has 14 amino acids. Losses at the gene ends were 0 bases for V and 6 bases for J; bases not matched to a gene: 5. In germline, CDR1 is MGHRA, CDR2 YSYEKL. CDR3 protein: CASSQDGRRSEQYF. CDR3 bases: TGCGCCAGCAGCCAAGACGGGAGGAGGAGCGAGCAGTACTTC.

The chain employs TRBV19 and TRBJ2-1; TRBD2 is a possible D gene (6 bases). This CDR3 spans 15 amino acids. Germline V gene sequence: CDR1 LNHDA, CDR2 SQIVND (reference sequence). The ends were cut back, 1 base at V and 4 bases at J, with 11 bases in the middle. The CDR3 nucleotides read TGTGCCAGTAGTATAGTGCCGGGAGAGTACAATGAGCAGTTCTTC. Amino acids: CASSIVPGEYNEQFF.

The chain combines TRBV27 with TRBJ1-2, with 9 bases fitting TRBD1. This CDR3 comprises 14 residues. CDR1 and CDR2 (germline): MNHEY, SMNVEV (reference sequence). Trimming removed 2 bases from V and 7 bases from J; junction bases left unmatched: 5. The CDR3 region is CASSLGRDRVGYTF. The DNA of the CDR3 is TGTGCCAGCAGTTTAGGAAGGGACAGGGTTGGCTACACCTTC.